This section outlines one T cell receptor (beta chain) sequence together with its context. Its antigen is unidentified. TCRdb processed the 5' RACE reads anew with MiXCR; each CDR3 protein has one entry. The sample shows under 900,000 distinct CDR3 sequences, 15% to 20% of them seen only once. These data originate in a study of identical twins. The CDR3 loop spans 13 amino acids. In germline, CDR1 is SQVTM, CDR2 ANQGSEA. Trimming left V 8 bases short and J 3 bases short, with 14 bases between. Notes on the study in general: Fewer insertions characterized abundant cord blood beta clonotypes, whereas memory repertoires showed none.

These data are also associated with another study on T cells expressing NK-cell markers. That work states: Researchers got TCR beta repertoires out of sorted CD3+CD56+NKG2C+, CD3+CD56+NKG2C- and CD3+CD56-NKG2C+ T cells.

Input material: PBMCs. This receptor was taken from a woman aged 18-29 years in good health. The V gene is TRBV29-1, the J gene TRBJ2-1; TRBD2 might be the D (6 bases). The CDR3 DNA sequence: TGCAGCTATACCGGGACTTTCTACAATGAGCAGTTCTTC. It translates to CSYTGTFYNEQFF.